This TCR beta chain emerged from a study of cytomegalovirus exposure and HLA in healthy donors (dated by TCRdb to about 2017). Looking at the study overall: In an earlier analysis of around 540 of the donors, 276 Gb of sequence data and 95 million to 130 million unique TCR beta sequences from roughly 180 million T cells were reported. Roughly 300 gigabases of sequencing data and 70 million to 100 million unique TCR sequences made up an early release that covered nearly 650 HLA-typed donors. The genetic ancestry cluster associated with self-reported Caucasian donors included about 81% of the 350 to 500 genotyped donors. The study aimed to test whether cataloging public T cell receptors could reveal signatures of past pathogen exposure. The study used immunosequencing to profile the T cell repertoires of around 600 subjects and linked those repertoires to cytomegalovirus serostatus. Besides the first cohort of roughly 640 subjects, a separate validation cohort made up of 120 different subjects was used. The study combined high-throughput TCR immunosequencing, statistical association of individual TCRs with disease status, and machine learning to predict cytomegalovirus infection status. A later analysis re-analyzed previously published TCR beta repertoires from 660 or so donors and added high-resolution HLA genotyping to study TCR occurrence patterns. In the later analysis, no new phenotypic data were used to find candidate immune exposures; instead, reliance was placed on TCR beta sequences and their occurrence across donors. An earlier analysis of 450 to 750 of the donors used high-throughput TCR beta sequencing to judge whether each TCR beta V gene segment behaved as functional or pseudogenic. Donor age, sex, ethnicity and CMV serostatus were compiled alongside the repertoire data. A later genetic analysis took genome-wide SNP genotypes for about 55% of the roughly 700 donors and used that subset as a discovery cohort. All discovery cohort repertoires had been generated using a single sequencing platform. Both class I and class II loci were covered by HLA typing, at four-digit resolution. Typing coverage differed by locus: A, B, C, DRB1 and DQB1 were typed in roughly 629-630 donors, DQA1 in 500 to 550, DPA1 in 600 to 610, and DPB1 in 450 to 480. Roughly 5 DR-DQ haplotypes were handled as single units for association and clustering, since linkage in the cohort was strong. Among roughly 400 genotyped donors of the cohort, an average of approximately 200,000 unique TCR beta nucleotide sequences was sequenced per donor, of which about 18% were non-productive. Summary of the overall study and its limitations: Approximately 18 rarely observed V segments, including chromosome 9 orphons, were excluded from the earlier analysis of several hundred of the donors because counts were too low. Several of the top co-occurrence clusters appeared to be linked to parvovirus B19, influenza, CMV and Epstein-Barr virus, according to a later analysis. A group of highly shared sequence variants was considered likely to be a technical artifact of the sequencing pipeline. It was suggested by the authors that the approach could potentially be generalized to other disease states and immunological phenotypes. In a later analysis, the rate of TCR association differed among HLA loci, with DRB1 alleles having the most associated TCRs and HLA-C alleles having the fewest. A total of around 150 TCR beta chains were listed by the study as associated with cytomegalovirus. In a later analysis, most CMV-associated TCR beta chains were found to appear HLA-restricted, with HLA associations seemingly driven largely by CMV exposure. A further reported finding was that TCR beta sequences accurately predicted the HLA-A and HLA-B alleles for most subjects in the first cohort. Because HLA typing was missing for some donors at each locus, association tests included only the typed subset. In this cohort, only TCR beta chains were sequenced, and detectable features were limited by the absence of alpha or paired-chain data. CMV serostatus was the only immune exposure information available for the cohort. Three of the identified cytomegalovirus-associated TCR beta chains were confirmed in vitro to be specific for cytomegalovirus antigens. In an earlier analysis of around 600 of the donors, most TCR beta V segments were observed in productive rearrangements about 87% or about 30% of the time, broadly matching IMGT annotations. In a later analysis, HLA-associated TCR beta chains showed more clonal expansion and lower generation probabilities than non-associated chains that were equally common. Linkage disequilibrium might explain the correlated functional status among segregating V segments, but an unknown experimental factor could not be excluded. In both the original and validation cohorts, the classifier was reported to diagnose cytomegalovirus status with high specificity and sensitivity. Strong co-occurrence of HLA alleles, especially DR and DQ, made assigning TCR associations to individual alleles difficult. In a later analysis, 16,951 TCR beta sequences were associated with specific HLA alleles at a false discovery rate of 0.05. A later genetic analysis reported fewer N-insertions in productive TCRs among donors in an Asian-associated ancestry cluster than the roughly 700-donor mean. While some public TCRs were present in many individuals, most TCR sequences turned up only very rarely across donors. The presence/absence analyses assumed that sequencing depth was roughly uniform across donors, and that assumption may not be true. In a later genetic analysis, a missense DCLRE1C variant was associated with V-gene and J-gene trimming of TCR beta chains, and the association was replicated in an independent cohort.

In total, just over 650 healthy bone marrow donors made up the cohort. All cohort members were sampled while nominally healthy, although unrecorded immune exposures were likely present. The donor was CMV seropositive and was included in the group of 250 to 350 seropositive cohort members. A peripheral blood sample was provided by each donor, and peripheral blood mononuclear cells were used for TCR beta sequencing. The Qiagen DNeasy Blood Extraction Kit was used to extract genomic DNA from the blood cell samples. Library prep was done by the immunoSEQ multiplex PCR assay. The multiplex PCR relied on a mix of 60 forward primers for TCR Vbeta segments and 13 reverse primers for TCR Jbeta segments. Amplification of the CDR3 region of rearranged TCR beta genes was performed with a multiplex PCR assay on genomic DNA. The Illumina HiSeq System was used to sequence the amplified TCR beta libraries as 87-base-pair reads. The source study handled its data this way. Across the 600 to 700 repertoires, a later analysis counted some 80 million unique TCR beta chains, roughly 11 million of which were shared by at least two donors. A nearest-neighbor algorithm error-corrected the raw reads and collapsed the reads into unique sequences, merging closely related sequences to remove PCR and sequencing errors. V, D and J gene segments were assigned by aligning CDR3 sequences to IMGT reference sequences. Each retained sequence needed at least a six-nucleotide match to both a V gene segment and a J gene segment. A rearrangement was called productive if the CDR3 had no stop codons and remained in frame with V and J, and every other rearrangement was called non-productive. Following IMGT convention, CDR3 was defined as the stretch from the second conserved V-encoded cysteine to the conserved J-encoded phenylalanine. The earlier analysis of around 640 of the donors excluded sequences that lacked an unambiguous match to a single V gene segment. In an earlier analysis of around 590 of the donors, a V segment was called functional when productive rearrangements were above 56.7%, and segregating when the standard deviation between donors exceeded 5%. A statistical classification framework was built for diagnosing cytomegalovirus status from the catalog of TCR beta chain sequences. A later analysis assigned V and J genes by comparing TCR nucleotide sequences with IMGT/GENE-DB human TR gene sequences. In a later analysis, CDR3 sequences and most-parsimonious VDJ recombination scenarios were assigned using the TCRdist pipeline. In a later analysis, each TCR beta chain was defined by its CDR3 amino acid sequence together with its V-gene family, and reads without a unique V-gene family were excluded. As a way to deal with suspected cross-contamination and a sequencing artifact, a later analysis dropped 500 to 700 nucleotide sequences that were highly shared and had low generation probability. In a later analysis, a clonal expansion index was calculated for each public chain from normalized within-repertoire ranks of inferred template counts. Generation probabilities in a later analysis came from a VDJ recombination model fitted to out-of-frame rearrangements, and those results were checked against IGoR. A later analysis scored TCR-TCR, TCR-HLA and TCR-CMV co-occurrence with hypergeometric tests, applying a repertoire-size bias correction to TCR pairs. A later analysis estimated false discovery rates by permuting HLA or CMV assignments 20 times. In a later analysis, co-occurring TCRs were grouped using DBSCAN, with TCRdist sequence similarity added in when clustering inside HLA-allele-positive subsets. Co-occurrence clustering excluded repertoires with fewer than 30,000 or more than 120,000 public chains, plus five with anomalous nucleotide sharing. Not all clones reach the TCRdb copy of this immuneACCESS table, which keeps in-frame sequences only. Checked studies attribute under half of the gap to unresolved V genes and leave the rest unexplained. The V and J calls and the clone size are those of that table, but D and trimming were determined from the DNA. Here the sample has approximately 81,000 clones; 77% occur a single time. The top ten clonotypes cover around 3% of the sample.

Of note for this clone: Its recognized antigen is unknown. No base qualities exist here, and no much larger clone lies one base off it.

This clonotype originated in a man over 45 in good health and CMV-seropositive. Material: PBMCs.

Here is the DNA: TGTGCCAGCAGCCGGTCCGGGACAGGGAGATACGAGCAGTACTTC. Translated, it reads CASSRSGTGRYEQYF. The chain is encoded by TRBV5-4 joined to TRBJ2-7, with 9 bases matching TRBD1. V lost 4 bases and J lost 4 bases, and the count of bases not matched to a germline gene is 9. The CDR1 and CDR2 encoded by the germline V gene (reference sequence) are SGHNT and YYREEE. There are 15 amino acids in the CDR3, from cysteine to phenylalanine inclusive. The read is trimmed to its CDR3 DNA, 45 bases read in frame from base 1.